This T cell receptor (beta chain) appears in the sequencing data of a study of blood T cell repertoires in COVID-19 (dated by TCRdb to 2018 to 2020). In the study overall: Recovered participants in ImmuneRACE Cohort 3 were defined by two consecutive negative NP/OP PCR tests, clearance by a healthcare professional, or resolution of symptoms. Samples from collaborators originated in the United States, Italy and Spain and spanned both the acute and convalescent phases of COVID-19. The prospective study material was composed of cDNA or gDNA derived from T cells, B-cell-depleted T cells, or PBMCs. The dataset comprised deeply sampled blood TCRbeta repertoires from subjects exposed to, actively infected with, or recovered from COVID-19. The repertoires were released in a freely available public database meant as a resource for research on the immune response to SARS-CoV-2. Samples were obtained from the ongoing ImmuneRACE study (first 160 participants) and from approximately 1,200 subjects provided by 6 global collaborators. Sample metadata almost always included a de-identified subject ID, COVID-19 status, age in years and sex. Where available, HLA class I and class II types were obtained from metadata supplied by the sample provider rather than from assay-based typing.

Results the study describes overall, beyond this receptor: Clinical and demographic metadata were provided uncurated, with the amount varying by source and participant.

Enrolling through a virtual design, the prospective study's participants ranged in age from roughly 18 to 95 years and lived across about two dozen United States geographic areas. In the prospective study, participants were assigned to cohorts based on the clinical history participants reported in a screening survey and a study questionnaire. Mobile phlebotomists in the prospective study collected whole blood, serum and a nasopharyngeal or oropharyngeal swab from every participant. Over a 2-month period, participants in the prospective study had the option of providing additional blood draws and questionnaires. Prospective study blood samples were shipped either frozen or at room temperature before DNA extraction. CDR1 and CDR2 were assigned from the germline V gene as SGHTA and FQGNSA. The V and J ends are trimmed by 4 bases and 3 bases, leaving 21 bases between them. Including cysteine and phenylalanine, the CDR3 has 17 amino acids. This entry keeps only the CDR3 DNA: 51 bases, framed from base 1.

In regard to this clone: This clone's antigen is unknown. Base qualities are missing; no much larger clone stands one base away.

TCRbeta CDR3 regions were amplified from genomic DNA using the immunoSEQ Assay, a bias-controlled multiplex PCR. The study's own analysis went as follows. The number of nucleated cells in each sample was estimated by amplification of reference gene primers within the assay. To quantify the absolute abundance of each unique TCRbeta CDR3 rearrangement, sequence reads were collapsed and filtered. Productive Simpson clonality was computed per sample as the square root of Simpson's diversity index over productive rearrangements. The immuneACCESS repertoire file appears here via TCRdb, limited to in-frame rearrangements. These files lack a portion of the clones; in checked studies, under half of the deficit traces to unresolved V genes, and the cause of the others is not known. For V, J and clone size, that table is used; D and trimming come from the DNA. This sample gives 200,000 to 250,000 clones in total; over 75% of them show up just once. The leading ten clones occupy approximately 7.3% of the sample.

The clonotype comes from a man aged 30-40 years in a cohort exposed to, infected with or recovered from COVID-19 (not recorded which). What was sequenced was PBMCs or T cells enriched from blood (not recorded which). Here the chain combines TRBV7-2 and TRBJ1-2; a tentative D call is TRBD1 (6 bases match). The bases are TGTGCCAGCAGCTCTTCGGCAAGGGGGGGACGGTACTATGGCTACACCTTC. It specifies CASSSSARGGRYYGYTF.